A selection of T cell receptor beta chains follows, all from one sample in a study of lymphopenia after photon versus proton radiotherapy. The data were produced by immunoSEQ multiplex PCR, yet TCRdb's version contains in-frame clones alone and is incomplete. The table has roughly 40,000 clones, 86% seen once. The specimen was peripheral blood, collected from a patient treated with proton-based radiotherapy. The receptors stem from a woman in her 70s with pancreatic cancer. Some clones in this sample may be carry-over from other donors' samples. CDR3s include the opening cysteine and the closing phenylalanine or tryptophan. D genes are given only for firm matches. Rows give clone size only sometimes, using once, few, many, or a class for an expanded clone.

V gene	D gene	clone size	J gene	CDR3 protein	CDR3 DNA
TRBV7-8	NA	once	TRBJ2-2	CASSSERQGVNTGELFF	TGTGCCAGCAGCTCAGAGCGGCAGGGCGTAAACACCGGGGAGCTGTTTTTT
TRBV11-2	TRBD2	NA	TRBJ2-3	CASSTPGLAAYTQYF	TGTGCCAGCAGCACCCCGGGACTAGCGGCCTATACGCAGTATTTT
TRBV19	NA	NA	TRBJ1-5	CASSTTRTANQPQHF	TGTGCCAGTAGTACAACAAGGACGGCGAATCAGCCCCAGCATTTT
TRBV4-1	TRBD2	NA	TRBJ2-6	CASSQPLAGGPGANVLTF	TGCGCCAGCAGCCAACCACTAGCGGGAGGGCCTGGGGCCAACGTCCTGACTTTC
TRBV2	NA	NA	TRBJ2-5	CASSDSSGQETQYF	TGTGCCAGCAGTGATTCGAGTGGACAAGAGACCCAGTACTTC
TRBV11-1	NA	NA	TRBJ2-1	CASSPRDENNEQFF	TGTGCCAGCAGTCCCCGGGATGAGAACAATGAGCAGTTCTTC
TRBV4-3	NA	NA	TRBJ2-5	CASSQEYTWGETQYF	TGCGCCAGCAGCCAAGAGTACACTTGGGGAGAGACCCAGTACTTC
TRBV2	TRBD1	few	TRBJ1-5	CASNLGQMNQPQHF	TGTGCCAGCAACCTGGGACAGATGAATCAGCCCCAGCATTTT
TRBV10-3	TRBD1	NA	TRBJ2-1	CAIRGTGLNEQFF	TGTGCCATCAGAGGGACAGGGTTAAATGAGCAGTTCTTC
TRBV9	TRBD2	NA	TRBJ2-1	CASSVAGRETNQQFF	TGTGCCAGCAGCGTAGCGGGGAGGGAGACAAATCAGCAGTTCTTC
TRBV7-9	NA	NA	TRBJ2-3	CASSLAGSTDTQYF	TGTGCCAGCAGCTTAGCGGGGTCTACAGATACGCAGTATTTT
TRBV7-8	TRBD1	NA	TRBJ1-6	CASSLGTGGVNSPLHF	TGTGCCAGCAGCTTAGGGACAGGGGGTGTAAATTCACCCCTCCACTTT
TRBV28	NA	NA	TRBJ1-1	CASSILIQNTEAFF	TGTGCCAGCAGCATTCTCATTCAGAACACTGAAGCTTTCTTT
TRBV6-9	NA	NA	TRBJ1-5	CASSYGPNQPQHF	TGTGCCAGCAGTTACGGGCCGAATCAGCCCCAGCATTTT
TRBV5-1	NA	NA	TRBJ1-1	CASSSSQSMANTEAFF	TGCGCCAGCAGCTCCTCTCAGTCAATGGCGAACACTGAAGCTTTCTTT
TRBV7-6	NA	NA	TRBJ1-4	CASSLRAFVGEKLFF	TGTGCCAGCAGCTTAAGAGCGTTTGTGGGGGAAAAACTGTTTTTT
TRBV5-1	NA	NA	TRBJ1-1	CASSKGKNTEAFF	TGCGCCAGCAGTAAAGGGAAGAACACTGAAGCTTTCTTT
TRBV7-2	NA	NA	TRBJ1-1	CASSFPEGVITEAFF	TGTGCCAGCAGCTTCCCGGAGGGAGTGATCACTGAAGCTTTCTTT
TRBV5-4	TRBD2	NA	TRBJ2-5	CASSLRGGETQYF	TGTGCCAGCAGCTTGCGGGGGGGAGAGACCCAGTACTTC
TRBV28	NA	NA	TRBJ2-1	CASREYYNEQFF	TGTGCCAGCAGAGAGTACTACAATGAGCAGTTCTTC
TRBV5-1	NA	NA	TRBJ1-2	CASSLTGDYGYTF	TGCGCCAGCAGCTTGACCGGGGACTATGGCTACACCTTC
TRBV5-1	TRBD1	NA	TRBJ2-7	CASSSHWDRSSYEQYF	TGCGCCAGCAGCTCCCATTGGGACAGGAGCTCCTACGAGCAGTACTTC
TRBV28	NA	NA	TRBJ2-3	CATRWPGTTDTQYF	TGTGCCACCCGGTGGCCGGGGACCACAGATACGCAGTATTTT
TRBV4-2	TRBD2	NA	TRBJ2-7	CASSQELAGGDEQYF	TGTGCCAGCAGCCAAGAACTAGCGGGAGGGGACGAGCAGTACTTC
TRBV2	NA	NA	TRBJ2-7	CASSEGGGRSYYEQYF	TGTGCCAGCAGTGAAGGTGGTGGGCGGAGCTACTACGAGCAGTACTTC
TRBV5-1	TRBD2	NA	TRBJ2-2	CASSLVVTSYQHGELFF	TGCGCCAGCAGCTTGGTCGTGACTAGCTACCAACACGGGGAGCTGTTTTTT
TRBV2	NA	NA	TRBJ1-2	CASRSYYSVLSNYGYTF	TGTGCCAGCAGGTCCTACTACAGCGTCCTATCTAACTATGGCTACACCTTC
TRBV19	NA	NA	TRBJ2-1	CASSTSGNEQFF	TGTGCCAGTAGTACCAGCGGTAATGAGCAGTTCTTC
TRBV5-1	NA	NA	TRBJ1-2	CASSLVTVGNYGYTF	TGCGCCAGCAGCTTGGTTACAGTGGGCAACTATGGCTACACCTTC
TRBV28	TRBD1	NA	TRBJ1-3	CASSLKGAAFGNTIYF	TGTGCCAGCAGTTTAAAGGGGGCGGCGTTTGGAAACACCATATATTTT
TRBV6-5	NA	NA	TRBJ1-2	CASKGENYGYTF	TGTGCCAGCAAGGGCGAGAACTATGGCTACACCTTC
TRBV19	TRBD1	once	TRBJ2-2	CASTTGGIGTGELFF	TGTGCCAGTACAACAGGGGGCATTGGCACCGGGGAGCTGTTTTTT
TRBV11-2	NA	NA	TRBJ2-7	CASSLGDNYEQYF	TGTGCCAGCAGCTTAGGCGATAATTACGAGCAGTACTTC
TRBV7-2	NA	NA	TRBJ1-4	CASSSDGRYEKLFF	TGTGCCAGCAGCTCGGACGGCCGGTATGAAAAACTGTTTTTT